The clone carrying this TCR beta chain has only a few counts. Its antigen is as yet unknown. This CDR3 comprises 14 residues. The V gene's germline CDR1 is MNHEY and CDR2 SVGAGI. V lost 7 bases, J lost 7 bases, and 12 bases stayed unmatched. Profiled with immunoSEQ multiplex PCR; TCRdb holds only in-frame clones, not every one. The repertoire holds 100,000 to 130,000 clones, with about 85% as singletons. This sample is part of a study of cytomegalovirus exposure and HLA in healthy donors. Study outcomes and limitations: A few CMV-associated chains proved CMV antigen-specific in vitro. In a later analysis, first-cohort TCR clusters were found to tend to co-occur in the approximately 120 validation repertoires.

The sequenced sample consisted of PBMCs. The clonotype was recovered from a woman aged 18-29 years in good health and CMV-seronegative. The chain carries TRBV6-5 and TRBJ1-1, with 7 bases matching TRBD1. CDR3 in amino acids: CASKKTGEWNEAFF. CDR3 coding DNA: TGTGCCAGCAAAAAAACAGGGGAGTGGAATGAAGCTTTCTTT.